This TCR beta chain was sequenced for a study of CD8 T cells in ankylosing spondylitis. Study conclusions and caveats: Within ankylosing spondylitis blood, a TCR beta motif made up of roughly eight highly homologous variants appeared to be characteristic. Clones that were linked to disease were CD8+ and were relatively rare in peripheral blood. Significant enrichment of disease-linked clones was reportedly seen in matched ankylosing spondylitis synovial fluid.

There are 16 residues in the CDR3. Looked up from germline, CDR1 is SGHVS and CDR2 is FQNEAQ. Trimming cost V 4 bases and J 2 bases; bases outside gene matches: 6. This clonotype came up many times. Antigen: not known. The TCR beta libraries were generated through quantitative 5'-RACE incorporating molecular barcodes. TCRdb reanalysed the 5' RACE reads using MiXCR and keeps one entry per CDR3 protein. The top ten clones hold about 7.1% of a sample with some 140,000 distinct CDR3 sequences, 7% to 10% of them seen once. This clonotype was obtained from a male donor with ankylosing spondylitis. The specimen was synovial fluid, either unsorted or a sorted T cell fraction (not recorded which). The gene calls are TRBV7-8 and TRBJ2-3; 10 bases match TRBD2. The CDR3, as DNA: TGTGCCAGCAGCTCGCGAAGCGGGAGGGCCACAGATACGCAGTATTTT. Its protein product is CASSSRSGRATDTQYF.